The present TCR beta chain was sequenced within a study of blood T cell repertoires in COVID-19. Study-wide context: The United States, Italy and Spain supplied acute and convalescent COVID-19 samples. PBMCs, B-cell-depleted T cells, or T cells were the source of the cDNA or gDNA that made up the material.

Germline V gene sequence: CDR1 SNHLY, CDR2 FYNNEI. V dropped 5 bases and J dropped 0 bases, with 17 bases sitting between them. The CDR3 length is 17 residues. Original data processing: Amplifying reference gene primers gave estimates of nucleated cell counts. Only in-frame clones appear in the TCRdb table, and some are missing; sequencing was by immunoSEQ multiplex PCR. V and J calls and clone size come straight from that table; D and trimming were deduced from the DNA. The sample consists of some 91,000 clones, just over 90% of them appearing once. The count of this clone is one. The chain carries TRBV2 and TRBJ1-5, with TRBD1 as a possible D gene (6 bases). The origin of this receptor is a man in his fifties or sixties with acute or convalescent COVID-19. The sequencing sample was made of peripheral blood. The CDR3 protein is CASSRTVKGYSNQPQHF. In DNA form, the CDR3 reads TGTGCCAGCAGTCGGACAGTAAAGGGTTATAGCAATCAGCCCCAGCATTTT. Drawing the rest from reference TRBV2 and TRBJ1-5, the complete variable domain is EPEVTQTPSHQVTQMGQEVILRCVPISNHLYFYWYRQILGQKVEFLVSFYNNEISEKSEIFDDQFSVERPDGSNFTLKIRSTKLEDSAMYFCASSRTVKGYSNQPQHFGDGTRLSIL.